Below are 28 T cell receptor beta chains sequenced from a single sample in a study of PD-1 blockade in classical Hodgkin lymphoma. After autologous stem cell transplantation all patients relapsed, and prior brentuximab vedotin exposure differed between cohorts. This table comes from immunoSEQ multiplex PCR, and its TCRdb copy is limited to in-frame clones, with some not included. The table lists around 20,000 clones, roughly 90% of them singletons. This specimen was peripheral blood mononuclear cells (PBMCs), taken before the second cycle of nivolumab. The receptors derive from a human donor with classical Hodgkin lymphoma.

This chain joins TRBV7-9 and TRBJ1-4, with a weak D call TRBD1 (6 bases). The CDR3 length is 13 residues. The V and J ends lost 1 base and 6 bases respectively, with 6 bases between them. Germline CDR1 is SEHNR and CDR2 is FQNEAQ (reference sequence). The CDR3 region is CASSLGTDEKLFF. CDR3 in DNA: TGTGCCAGCAGCTTAGGGACAGATGAAAAACTGTTTTTT.

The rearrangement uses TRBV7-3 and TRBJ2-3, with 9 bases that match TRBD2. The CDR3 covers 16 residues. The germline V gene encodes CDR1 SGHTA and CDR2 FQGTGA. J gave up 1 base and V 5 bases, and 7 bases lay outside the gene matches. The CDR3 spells CASSHPQRGGTDTQYF. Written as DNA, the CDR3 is TGTGCCAGCAGCCACCCCCAGCGGGGGGGCACAGATACGCAGTATTTT.

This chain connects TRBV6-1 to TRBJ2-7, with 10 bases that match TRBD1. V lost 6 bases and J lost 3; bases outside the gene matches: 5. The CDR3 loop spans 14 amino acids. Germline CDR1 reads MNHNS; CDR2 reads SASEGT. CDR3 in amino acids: CASRPTGGGYEQYF. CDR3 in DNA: TGTGCCAGCAGACCGACAGGGGGCGGCTACGAGCAGTACTTC.

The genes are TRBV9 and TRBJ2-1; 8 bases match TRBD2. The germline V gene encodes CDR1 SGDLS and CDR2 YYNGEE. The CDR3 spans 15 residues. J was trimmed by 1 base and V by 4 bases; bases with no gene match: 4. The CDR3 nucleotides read TGTGCCAGCAGCAGCGCGGGGGGATCCTACAATGAGCAGTTCTTC. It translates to CASSSAGGSYNEQFF. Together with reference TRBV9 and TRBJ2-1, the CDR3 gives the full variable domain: DSGVTQTPKHLITATGQRVTLRCSPRSGDLSVYWYQQSLDQGLQFLIQYYNGEERAKGNILERFSAQQFPDLHSELNLSSLELGDSALYFCASSSAGGSYNEQFFGPGTRLTVL.

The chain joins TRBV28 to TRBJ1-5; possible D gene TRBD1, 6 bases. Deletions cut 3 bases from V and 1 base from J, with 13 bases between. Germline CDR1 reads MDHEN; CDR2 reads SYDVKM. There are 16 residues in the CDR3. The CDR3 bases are TGTGCCAGCAGTTTGCAGGGGAGGAAAAGCAATCAGCCCCAGCATTTT. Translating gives CASSLQGRKSNQPQHF. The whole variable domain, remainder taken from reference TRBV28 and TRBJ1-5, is DVKVTQSSRYLVKRTGEKVFLECVQDMDHENMFWYRQDPGLGLRLIYFSYDVKMKEKGDIPEGYSVSREKKERFSLILESASTNQTSMYLCASSLQGRKSNQPQHFGDGTRLSIL.

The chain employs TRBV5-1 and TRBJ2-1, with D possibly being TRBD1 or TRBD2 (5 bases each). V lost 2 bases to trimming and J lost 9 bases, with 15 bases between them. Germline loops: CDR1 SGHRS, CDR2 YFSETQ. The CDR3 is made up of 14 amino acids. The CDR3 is CASSFKGAGTEQFF. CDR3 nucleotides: TGCGCCAGCAGCTTTAAAGGGGCAGGGACTGAGCAGTTCTTC.

This chain's CDR3 is CAPRTRSDQPQHF. In nucleotides, the CDR3 is TGTGCCCCGCGCACCCGCTCGGATCAGCCCCAGCATTTT. The rearrangement links TRBV7-3 to TRBJ1-5; D remains unclear. V lost 11 bases and J lost 5, with 16 bases in between. Germline CDR1 SGHTA, CDR2 FQGTGA. The CDR3 totals 13 residues.

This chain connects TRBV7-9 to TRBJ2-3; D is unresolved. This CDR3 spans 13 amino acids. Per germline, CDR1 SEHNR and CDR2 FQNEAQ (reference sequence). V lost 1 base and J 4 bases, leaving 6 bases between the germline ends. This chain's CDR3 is CASSLGVADTQYF. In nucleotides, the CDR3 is TGTGCCAGCAGCTTAGGGGTGGCAGATACGCAGTATTTT.

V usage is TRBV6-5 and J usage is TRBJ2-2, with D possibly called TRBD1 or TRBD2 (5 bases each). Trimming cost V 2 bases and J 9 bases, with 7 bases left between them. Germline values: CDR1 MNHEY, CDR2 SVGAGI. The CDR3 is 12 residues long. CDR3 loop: CASSYEGRELFF. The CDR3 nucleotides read TGTGCCAGCAGTTACGAGGGACGGGAGCTGTTTTTT.

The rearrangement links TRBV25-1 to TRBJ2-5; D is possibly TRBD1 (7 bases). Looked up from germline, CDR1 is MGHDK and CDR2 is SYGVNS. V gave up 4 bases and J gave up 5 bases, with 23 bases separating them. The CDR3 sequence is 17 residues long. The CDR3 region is CASSATAGTAGGETQYF. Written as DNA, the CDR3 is TGTGCCAGCAGTGCCACCGCGGGGACAGCGGGCGGGGAGACCCAGTACTTC.

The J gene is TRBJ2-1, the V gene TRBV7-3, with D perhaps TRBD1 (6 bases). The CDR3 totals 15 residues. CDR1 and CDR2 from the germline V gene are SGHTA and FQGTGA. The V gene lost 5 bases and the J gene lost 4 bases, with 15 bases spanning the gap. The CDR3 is CASSLGGGPYNEQFF. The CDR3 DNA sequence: TGTGCCAGCAGCCTCGGTGGGGGCCCTTACAATGAGCAGTTCTTC.

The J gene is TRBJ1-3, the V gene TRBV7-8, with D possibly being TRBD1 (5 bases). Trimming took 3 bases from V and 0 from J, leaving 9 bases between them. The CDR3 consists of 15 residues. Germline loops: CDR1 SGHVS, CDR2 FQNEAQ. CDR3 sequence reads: CASSLTDDSGNTIYF. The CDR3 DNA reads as TGTGCCAGCAGCTTGACAGACGACTCTGGAAACACCATATATTTT. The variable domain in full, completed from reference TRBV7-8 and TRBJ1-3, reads GAGVSQSPRYKVAKRGQDVALRCDPISGHVSLFWYQQALGQGPEFLTYFQNEAQLDKSGLPSDRFFAERPEGSVSTLKIQRTQQEDSAVYLCASSLTDDSGNTIYFGEGSWLTVV.

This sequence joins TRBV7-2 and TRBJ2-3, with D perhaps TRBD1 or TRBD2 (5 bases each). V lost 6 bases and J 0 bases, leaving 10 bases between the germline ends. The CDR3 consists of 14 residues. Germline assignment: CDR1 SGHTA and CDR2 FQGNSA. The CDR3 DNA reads TGTGCCAGCAGACGGGGCCTGAGCACAGATACGCAGTATTTT. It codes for CASRRGLSTDTQYF.

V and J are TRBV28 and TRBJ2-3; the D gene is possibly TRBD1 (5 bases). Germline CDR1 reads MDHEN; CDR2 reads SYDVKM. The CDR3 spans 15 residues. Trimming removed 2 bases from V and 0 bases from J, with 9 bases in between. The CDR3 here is CASSLAGSSTDTQYF. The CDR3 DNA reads TGTGCCAGCAGTTTAGCAGGGTCTAGCACAGATACGCAGTATTTT.

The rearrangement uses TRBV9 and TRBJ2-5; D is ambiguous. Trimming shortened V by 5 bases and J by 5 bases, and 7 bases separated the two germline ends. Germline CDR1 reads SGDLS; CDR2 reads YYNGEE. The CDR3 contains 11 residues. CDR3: CASRMGETQYF. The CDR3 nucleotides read TGTGCCAGCAGAATGGGGGAGACCCAGTACTTC. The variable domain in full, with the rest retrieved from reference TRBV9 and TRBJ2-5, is DSGVTQTPKHLITATGQRVTLRCSPRSGDLSVYWYQQSLDQGLQFLIQYYNGEERAKGNILERFSAQQFPDLHSELNLSSLELGDSALYFCASRMGETQYFGPGTRLLVL.

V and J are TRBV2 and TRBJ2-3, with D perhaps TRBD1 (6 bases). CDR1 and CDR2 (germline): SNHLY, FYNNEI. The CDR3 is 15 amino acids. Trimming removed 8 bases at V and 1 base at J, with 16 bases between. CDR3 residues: CASGGRGLRTDTQYF. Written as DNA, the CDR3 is TGTGCCAGCGGAGGCAGGGGATTGCGCACAGATACGCAGTATTTT.

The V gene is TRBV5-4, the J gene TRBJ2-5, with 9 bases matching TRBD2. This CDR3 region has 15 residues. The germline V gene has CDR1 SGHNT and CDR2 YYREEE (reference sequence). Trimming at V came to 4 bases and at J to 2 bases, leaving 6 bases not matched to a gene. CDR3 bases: TGTGCCAGCAGCAGCATCCTAGCGGGGCAAGAGACCCAGTACTTC. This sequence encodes CASSSILAGQETQYF. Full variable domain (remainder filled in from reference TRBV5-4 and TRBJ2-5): ETGVTQSPTHLIKTRGQQVTLRCSSQSGHNTVSWYQQALGQGPQFIFQYYREEENGRGNFPPRFSGLQFPNYSSELNVNALELDDSALYLCASSSILAGQETQYFGPGTRLLVL.

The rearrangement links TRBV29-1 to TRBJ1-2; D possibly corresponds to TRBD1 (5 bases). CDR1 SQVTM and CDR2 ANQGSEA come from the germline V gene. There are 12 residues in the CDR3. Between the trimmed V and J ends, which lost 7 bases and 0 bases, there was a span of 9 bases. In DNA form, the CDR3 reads TGCAGCGCCACGACAGCTAACTATGGCTACACCTTC. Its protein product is CSATTANYGYTF.

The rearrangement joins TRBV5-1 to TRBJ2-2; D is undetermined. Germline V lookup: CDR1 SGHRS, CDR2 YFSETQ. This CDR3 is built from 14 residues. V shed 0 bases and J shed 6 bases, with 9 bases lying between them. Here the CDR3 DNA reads TGCGCCAGCAGCTTGGGAATAGAGTCCGGGGAGCTGTTTTTT. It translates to CASSLGIESGELFF.

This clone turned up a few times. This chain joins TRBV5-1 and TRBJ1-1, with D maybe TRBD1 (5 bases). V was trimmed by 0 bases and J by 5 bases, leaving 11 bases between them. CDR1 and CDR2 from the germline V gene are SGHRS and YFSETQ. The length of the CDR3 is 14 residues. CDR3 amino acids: CASSLAAGKTEAFF. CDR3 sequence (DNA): TGCGCCAGCAGCTTGGCGGCAGGGAAAACTGAAGCTTTCTTT.

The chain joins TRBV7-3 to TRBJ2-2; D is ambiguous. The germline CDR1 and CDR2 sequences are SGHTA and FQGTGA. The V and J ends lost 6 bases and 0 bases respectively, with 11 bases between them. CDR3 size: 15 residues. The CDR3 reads CASRTTGANTGELFF. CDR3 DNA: TGTGCCAGCAGGACGACTGGTGCGAACACCGGGGAGCTGTTTTTT.

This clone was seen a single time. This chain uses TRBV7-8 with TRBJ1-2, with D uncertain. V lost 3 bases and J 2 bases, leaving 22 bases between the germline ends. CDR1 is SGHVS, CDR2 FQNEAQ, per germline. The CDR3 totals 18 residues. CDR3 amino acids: CASSFAAISRTQNYGYTF. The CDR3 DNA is TGTGCCAGCAGCTTCGCGGCCATATCTAGAACCCAAAACTATGGCTACACCTTC. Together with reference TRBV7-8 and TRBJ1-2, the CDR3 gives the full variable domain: GAGVSQSPRYKVAKRGQDVALRCDPISGHVSLFWYQQALGQGPEFLTYFQNEAQLDKSGLPSDRFFAERPEGSVSTLKIQRTQQEDSAVYLCASSFAAISRTQNYGYTFGSGTRLTVV.

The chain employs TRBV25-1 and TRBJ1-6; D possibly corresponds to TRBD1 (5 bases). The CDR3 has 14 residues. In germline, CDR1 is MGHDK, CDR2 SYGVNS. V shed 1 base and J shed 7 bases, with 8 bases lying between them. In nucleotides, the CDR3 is TGTGCCAGCAGTGAATGGGGCGGAAATTCACCCCTCCACTTT. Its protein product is CASSEWGGNSPLHF.

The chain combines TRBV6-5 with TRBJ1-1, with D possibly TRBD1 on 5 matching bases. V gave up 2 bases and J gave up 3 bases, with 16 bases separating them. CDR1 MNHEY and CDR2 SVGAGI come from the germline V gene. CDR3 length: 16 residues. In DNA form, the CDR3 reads TGTGCCAGCAGTTACCTGACGGGGCGGAAGGACACTGAAGCTTTCTTT. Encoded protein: CASSYLTGRKDTEAFF.

CDR3 sequence (DNA): TGTGCCAGCAACCCATACGAGCAGTACTTC. It yields the protein CASNPYEQYF. The rearrangement uses TRBV21-1 and TRBJ2-7. TRBV21-1 is an annotated pseudogene. The CDR3 consists of 10 residues.

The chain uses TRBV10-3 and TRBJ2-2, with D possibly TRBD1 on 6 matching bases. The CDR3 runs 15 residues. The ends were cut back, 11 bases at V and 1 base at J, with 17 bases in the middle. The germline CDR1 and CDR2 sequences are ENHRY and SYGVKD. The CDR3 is CAVQTDSLNTGELFF. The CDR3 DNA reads TGTGCCGTACAAACGGACAGCCTGAACACCGGGGAGCTGTTTTTT.

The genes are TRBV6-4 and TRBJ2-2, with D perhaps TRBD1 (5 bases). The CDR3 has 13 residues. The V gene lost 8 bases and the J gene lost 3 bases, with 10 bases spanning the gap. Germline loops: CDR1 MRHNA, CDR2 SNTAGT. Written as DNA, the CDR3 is TGTGCCAGCGGAGTGACAGACACCGGGGAGCTGTTTTTT. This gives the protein CASGVTDTGELFF.

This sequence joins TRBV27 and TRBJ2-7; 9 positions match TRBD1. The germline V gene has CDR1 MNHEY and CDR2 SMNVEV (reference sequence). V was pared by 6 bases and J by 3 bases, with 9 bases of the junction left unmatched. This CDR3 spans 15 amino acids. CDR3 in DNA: TGTGCCAGCAGGTGGGACAGGGACCATATCTACGAGCAGTACTTC. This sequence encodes CASRWDRDHIYEQYF.